This T cell receptor (beta chain) is drawn from a study of regulatory T cells in long-lasting Graves disease. In the study overall: The study counted Graves' disease as persistent given over 5 years of antithyroid drugs and positive TSH receptor antibodies. Findings and limits, study-wide: Patients with persistent disease shared 2,741 public clonotypes, outpacing the roughly 1,000 shared by new patients. Under persistent disease, TRBV28, TRBJ1-2 and TRBJ2-5 were used preferentially.

CDR1 is KGHSH, CDR2 LQKENI, per germline. CDR3 length: 15 amino acids. The V end lost 1 base, the J end lost 8 bases, and 17 bases lay between the germline ends. Time point meaning: persistent/refractory GD, antithyroid drugs over 5 years with positive TRAb. The TCR library used RNA extracted from PBMCs. Turning to this clonotype: The antigen is undetermined.

Relying on iRepertoire HTBI primers and Arm-PCR of CDR3 regions, the team built TCR beta libraries. In the original workflow: Segment identification across samples yielded 55 to 65 TRBV and about 14 TRBJ segments. TCRdb passed the multiplex PCR reads through MiXCR, listing each CDR3 protein once. TCRdb's processing, not the authors' own work, is the source of the V and J calls. The sample yields a few hundred thousand distinct CDR3 sequences, around 23% seen once. This TCR came from a female donor with Graves disease. The chain is built from TRBV18 and TRBJ1-1; D may be TRBD1 (5 bases). The sequencing here drew on peripheral blood mononuclear cells (PBMCs), taken when the disease was refractory, from a patient treated with antithyroid drugs. The CDR3, as DNA: TGTGCCAGCTCACCACTTTCAGGGTGGGACCAAGAAGCTTTCTTT. Its protein is CASSPLSGWDQEAFF.